The T cell receptor (beta chain) under discussion was sequenced for a study of blood T cells in healthy people across ages. Study-wide findings and caveats: The percentage of naive T cells correlated strongly with TCR beta diversity.

Concerning this clonotype itself: The antigen is not known.

In germline, CDR1 is DFQATT, CDR2 SNEGSKA (reference sequence). This CDR3 contains 14 residues. Trimming shortened V by 6 bases and J by 4 bases, and 15 bases separated the two germline ends. A sample-barcoded 5' primer and a J-beta primer mix were used in a second PCR of roughly 6 to 11 cycles. A template-switch adaptor that had 12 random nucleotides put a tag on each cDNA molecule. TCRdb reprocessed the 5' RACE reads via MiXCR and lists one record per CDR3 protein. The table lists around 940,000 distinct CDR3 sequences, roughly half of them singletons. Each of the donors had about 9.9 milliliters of peripheral blood drawn into EDTA-treated Vacutainer tubes.

The material sequenced was blood. V is TRBV20-1 and J is TRBJ1-4, with no clear D. The TCR originated in an older woman in good health. Here the CDR3 reads CSANSGVVNEKLFF. The CDR3 DNA reads TGCAGTGCCAACTCCGGAGTAGTTAATGAAAAACTGTTTTTT.